Listed here are 13 T cell receptor beta chains from one sample, sequenced in a study of blood T cell repertoires in COVID-19. The table came from immunoSEQ multiplex PCR; TCRdb's copy has only in-frame clones and leaves some out. The sample holds 200,000 to 300,000 clones; approximately 81% are singletons and the top ten take around 4%. Sequenced sample: peripheral blood. All receptors come from a man between 60 and 75 years old with acute or convalescent COVID-19.

This clone appeared a few times. This chain uses TRBV20-1 with TRBJ2-7, with a possible D match to TRBD2 (5 bases). Germline V CDR1 and CDR2: DFQATT, SNEGSKA (reference sequence). The CDR3 loop spans 11 amino acids. V dropped 6 bases and J dropped 3 bases, with 9 bases sitting between them. The CDR3 is CSAPEGYEQYF. The CDR3 coding sequence is TGCAGTGCCCCAGAGGGCTACGAGCAGTACTTC.

J is TRBJ2-1 and V is TRBV7-3; 11 bases agree with TRBD2. V lost 5 bases, J lost 0 bases, and 15 bases stayed unmatched. This CDR3 has 20 residues. Germline V lookup: CDR1 SGHTA, CDR2 FQGTGA. The CDR3 loop reads CASSPYPGLAETSSYNEQFF. CDR3 in DNA: TGTGCCAGCAGCCCCTACCCGGGACTAGCGGAAACCAGCTCCTACAATGAGCAGTTCTTC.

The V gene is TRBV18, the J gene TRBJ1-5; D possibly corresponds to TRBD1 (6 bases). CDR1 and CDR2 (germline): KGHSH, LQKENI. Deletions cut 0 bases from V and 5 bases from J, with 14 bases between. This CDR3 spans 16 amino acids. CDR3 nucleotide sequence: TGTGCCAGCTCACCACCAAATCTACAGGGTCATCAGCCCCAGCATTTT. Translated, it gives CASSPPNLQGHQPQHF. The variable domain in full, completed from reference TRBV18 and TRBJ1-5, reads NAGVMQNPRHLVRRRGQEARLRCSPMKGHSHVYWYRQLPEEGLKFMVYLQKENIIDESGMPKERFSAEFPKEGPSILRIQQVVRGDSAAYFCASSPPNLQGHQPQHFGDGTRLSIL.

This clone has just one count. This chain connects TRBV5-1 to TRBJ2-7; TRBD1 is a possible D gene (7 bases). V dropped 2 bases and J dropped 3 bases, with 18 bases sitting between them. Germline lookup yields CDR1 SGHRS and CDR2 YFSETQ. CDR3 length equals 16 residues. CDR3 in amino acids: CASSFTSGGTLYEQYF. The CDR3 nucleotides are TGCGCCAGCAGCTTCACCTCAGGGGGGACCCTCTACGAGCAGTACTTC. Drawing the rest from reference TRBV5-1 and TRBJ2-7, the complete variable domain is KAGVTQTPRYLIKTRGQQVTLSCSPISGHRSVSWYQQTPGQGLQFLFEYFSETQRNKGNFPGRFSGRQFSNSRSEMNVSTLELGDSALYLCASSFTSGGTLYEQYFGPGTRLTVT.

This CDR3 is CASSRETSGGGETQYF. CDR3 coding DNA: TGTGCCAGCAGCCGCGAGACTAGCGGGGGGGGAGAGACCCAGTACTTC. The J gene is TRBJ2-5, the V gene TRBV4-2; TRBD2 agrees at 14 bases. The germline V gene encodes CDR1 LGHNA and CDR2 YNFKEQ. Trimming took 4 bases from V and 4 from J; bases not matched to a gene: 5. The CDR3 totals 16 residues.

This chain uses TRBV7-8 with TRBJ2-7, with 8 positions matching TRBD2. V was pared by 4 bases and J by 6 bases, with 8 bases of the junction left unmatched. This CDR3 region has 14 residues. Germline CDR1 is SGHVS and CDR2 is FQNEAQ. CDR3 bases: TGTGCCAGCAGCTCCGGCGCGGGGGGCCTCGAGCAGTACTTC. It encodes CASSSGAGGLEQYF.

This sequence joins TRBV28 and TRBJ2-1; D is perhaps TRBD2 (6 bases). This CDR3 region has 13 residues. CDR1 and CDR2 (germline): MDHEN, SYDVKM. With 5 bases removed from V and 14 bases from J, the gap between germline ends came to 19 bases. CDR3 amino acids: CASSPTRKSGEFF. The CDR3 DNA is TGTGCCAGCAGTCCGACCCGGAAGTCGGGGGAGTTCTTC.

The V call is TRBV15, the J call TRBJ2-2; D might be TRBD2 (6 bases). In germline, CDR1 is LNHNV, CDR2 YYDKDF (reference sequence). V was pared by 1 base and J by 7 bases, with 16 bases between. The CDR3 runs 16 residues. CDR3 loop: CATSRGGTTRGGELFF. As DNA, the CDR3 is TGTGCCACCAGCAGAGGCGGGACCACCCGGGGCGGGGAGCTGTTTTTT. Variable domain in full (rest from reference TRBV15 and TRBJ2-2): DAMVIQNPRYQVTQFGKPVTLSCSQTLNHNVMYWYQQKSSQAPKLLFHYYDKDFNNEADTPDNFQSRRPNTSFCFLDIRSPGLGDTAMYLCATSRGGTTRGGELFFGEGSRLTVL.

The count of this clone is one. CDR3 in amino acids: CASSLDRSEKLFF. CDR3 coding DNA: TGTGCCAGCAGCCTGGACAGGTCGGAAAAACTGTTTTTT. V and J are TRBV12-3 or TRBV12-4 and TRBJ1-4, with TRBD1 matching 7 bases. This CDR3 region has 13 residues. J gave up 8 bases and V 6 bases, and 6 bases lay outside the gene matches.

The chain couples TRBV10-1 to TRBJ1-5, with 9 bases that match TRBD1. The J segment lost 3 bases and the V segment lost 8 bases, leaving 17 bases of the junction unmatched. The CDR3 runs 18 residues. Looked up from germline, CDR1 is WNHNN and CDR2 is SYGVQD (reference sequence). The DNA of the CDR3 is TGCGCCAGCTACCGAAAACAGGGGGCGCGGGGGAACAATCAGCCCCAGCATTTT. This codes for CASYRKQGARGNNQPQHF.

This chain connects TRBV7-2 to TRBJ2-1, with D possibly being TRBD1 (6 bases). Trimming stripped 3 bases from V and 6 bases from J, with 15 bases between. CDR3 length: 15 amino acids. Per germline, CDR1 SGHTA and CDR2 FQGNSA. This CDR3 reads CASSFFPGQSNEQFF. Here the CDR3 DNA reads TGTGCCAGCAGCTTTTTCCCTGGACAGTCCAATGAGCAGTTCTTC.

The J gene is TRBJ2-5, the V gene TRBV7-9; perhaps TRBD1 as D (6 bases). CDR3 length equals 14 residues. From germline, CDR1 is SEHNR and CDR2 FQNEAQ (reference sequence). Trimming removed 5 bases at V and 2 bases at J, with 12 bases between. The CDR3 sequence is CASSAIQGQETQYF. The CDR3 DNA is TGTGCCAGCAGCGCGATTCAGGGGCAAGAGACCCAGTACTTC.

The chain employs TRBV2 and TRBJ1-4; 11 bases line up with TRBD1. The CDR3 sequence is 13 residues long. V dropped 10 bases and J dropped 4; count of bases not matched to a gene: 2. The germline CDR1 and CDR2 sequences are SNHLY and FYNNEI. The CDR3 spells CATGQGGNEKLFF. The CDR3 region has the DNA TGTGCCACGGGACAGGGGGGTAATGAAAAACTGTTTTTT.